This T cell receptor beta chain was retrieved from a study of identical twins. Overall study results and limits: Zero-insertion findings could be partly confounded by invariant cells (MAIT and iNKT cells). High-abundance cord blood beta clonotypes had fewer insertions; memory repertoires showed none.

Template switching supplied a universal primer site; unique molecular identifiers were carried on the cDNA. A single record per CDR3 protein comes from TCRdb applying MiXCR to the 5' RACE reads. Of some 1,600,000 distinct CDR3 sequences in the sample, under 35% are singletons; the top ten hold over 0.25%. A word on this clonotype: Antigen unknown.

The CDR3 totals 16 residues. CDR1 KGHDR and CDR2 SFDVKD come from the germline V gene. Trimming cost V 7 bases and J 11 bases; bases outside gene matches: 19. V usage is TRBV24-1 and J usage is TRBJ2-5; 9 bases agree with TRBD2. The receptor was isolated from a newborn girl in good health. Sequencing used cord blood. The chain's CDR3 is CATRDRLAVRFNEQYF. CDR3 nucleotide sequence: TGTGCCACCAGGGATAGACTAGCGGTGAGGTTCAATGAGCAGTACTTC.